Listed below are T cell receptor beta chains from one sample, sequenced in a study of cytomegalovirus exposure and HLA in healthy donors. Clones were sequenced by immunoSEQ multiplex PCR, and TCRdb holds only the in-frame ones, with some missing. The sample yields around 160,000 clones, roughly 80% seen once. The specimen sequenced was PBMCs. All receptors derive from a male donor in good health and CMV-seronegative. CDR3s include the opening cysteine and the closing phenylalanine or tryptophan. A D gene is named only where the DNA matches it firmly. Not every row has a clone size; where given, it reads once, few, many or a size class.

>TRBD2|TRBV10-3|-|TRBJ2-6
TGTGCCATCAGTGGAGGACTAGCGGGTTCTTCGGCCAACGTCCTGACTTTC
CAISGGLAGSSANVLTF
>TRBD1|TRBV10-1|-|TRBJ2-1
TGCGCCAGTCCGCCAGGGGGAAATGAGCAGTTCTTC
CASPPGGNEQFF
>-|TRBV7-9|-|TRBJ1-3
TGTGCCAGCAGCTCCTTAAGCCCCCCGACAGGCCTCTCTGGAAACACCATATATTTT
CASSSLSPPTGLSGNTIYF
>-|TRBV6-1|-|TRBJ2-2
TGTGCCAGCAGCGCTAGGCGGGGGCTCACCGGGGAGCTGTTTTTT
CASSARRGLTGELFF
>-|TRBV9|-|TRBJ2-7
TGTGCCAGCAGCGTAGCCCGGCGGTCTTCCTACGAGCAGTACTTC
CASSVARRSSYEQYF
>TRBD2|TRBV9|once|TRBJ2-1
TGTGCCAGCAGCGTAGGTCCGGGCGGGGGGTACAATGAGCAGTTCTTC
CASSVGPGGGYNEQFF
>TRBD1|TRBV29-1|few|TRBJ1-4
TGCAGCGTTCAGGACAGGATCAATGAAAAACTGTTTTTT
CSVQDRINEKLFF
>-|TRBV30|few|TRBJ2-5
TGTGCCTGGAGTCCCCACGCCACAGGGACCCAGTACTTC
CAWSPHATGTQYF
>-|TRBV10-3|-|TRBJ1-1
TGTGCCATCAGTGATATGGGGGGCACTGAAGCTTTCTTT
CAISDMGGTEAFF
>TRBD1|TRBV7-8|once|TRBJ1-4
TGTGCCAGCAGCTCAGGACAGGGCACTAATGAAAAACTGTTTTTT
CASSSGQGTNEKLFF
>-|TRBV30|once|TRBJ1-1
TGTGCCTGGAGACCGTCAGGGGACACTGAAGCTTTCTTT
CAWRPSGDTEAFF
>TRBD1|TRBV5-4|few|TRBJ1-3
TGTGCCAGCAGCGATCCCCGGGACAGGGAGGTTACTGGAAACACCATATATTTT
CASSDPRDREVTGNTIYF
>TRBD1|TRBV5-5|-|TRBJ1-2
TGTGCCAGCAGCTCGGGACAGTTTTATGGCTACACCTTC
CASSSGQFYGYTF
>TRBD2|TRBV9|-|TRBJ2-3
TGTGCCAGCAGCGCCACTAGCGGGGGGGGGACAGATACGCAGTATTTT
CASSATSGGGTDTQYF
>-|TRBV11-2|-|TRBJ1-4
TGTGCCAGCAGCCCTCGGACAGCCGTCCGGGAAAAACTGTTTTTT
CASSPRTAVREKLFF
>-|TRBV5-4|once|TRBJ1-6
TGTGCCAGCAGCTTGGTTTCGGGTAATTCACCCCTCCACTTT
CASSLVSGNSPLHF
>TRBD2|TRBV29-1|-|TRBJ2-1
TGCAGCGTTGATGGTTTAGCGGGGCCCTACAATGAGCAGTTCTTC
CSVDGLAGPYNEQFF
>TRBD1|TRBV4-1|few|TRBJ2-5
TGCGCCAGCAGCCAAGGCCCAACAGGGGGAGAGACCCAGTACTTC
CASSQGPTGGETQYF
>TRBD2|TRBV25-1|once|TRBJ2-7
TGTGCCAGCAGACTAGCGGGAGGCAACGAGCAGTACTTC
CASRLAGGNEQYF
>TRBD1|TRBV11-2|-|TRBJ1-4
TGTGCCAGCAGCGCAGGGGGAGTCACTAATGAAAAACTGTTTTTT
CASSAGGVTNEKLFF
>TRBD1|TRBV27|-|TRBJ1-6
TGTGCCAGCAGTTTACGTGCAGGGGGCTCCTATAATTCACCCCTCCACTTT
CASSLRAGGSYNSPLHF
>TRBD1|TRBV9|-|TRBJ2-1
TGTGCCAGCAGCGCAAGACAGGGCTGGGCAGGTGAGCAGTTCTTC
CASSARQGWAGEQFF
>TRBD1|TRBV27|-|TRBJ1-1
TGTGCCAGCAATAGCTGGACAGGAACTGAAGCTTTCTTT
CASNSWTGTEAFF
>-|TRBV7-9|-|TRBJ1-5
TGTGCCAGCAGCTTCTCGGACAGAAATCAGCCCCAGCATTTT
CASSFSDRNQPQHF